This TCR beta chain was sequenced for a study of post-analysis software for immune sequencing data (dated by TCRdb to 2013 to 2016). Broadly, across the study: Relapsing-remitting, secondary progressive and progressive-relapsing multiple sclerosis were recorded as disease courses, and subtype annotation was lacking for some patients. Patient repertoires were compared against about twelve previously published healthy control repertoires from donors aged roughly 6 to 25 years. A subset of samples was prepared in parallel using single-end sample barcoding, then pooled and co-amplified after Illumina adapter ligation.

The library was produced with PCR. Sequencing relied on an Illumina HiSeq 2500. Unique molecular identifiers were incorporated into TCR beta cDNA libraries to reduce PCR and sequencing biases. Every 1 to 10 million input T cells yielded 500,000 or so cDNA molecules, meaning each molecule approximated one T cell. The same protocol used for the earlier healthy control dataset was applied to prepare and sequence the patient libraries. Samples belonging to the same batch were prepared together, multiplexed and sequenced on a shared HiSeq lane. In the paper's pipeline: Raw barcoded reads were processed with MIGEC, and single-read molecular identifier groups were discarded before consensus assembly and CDR3 extraction. VDJtools was used for post-analysis of the clonotype tables, and diversity was normalized by down-sampling every dataset to the size of the smallest sample. In repertoire overlap clustering, CDR3 amino acid sequences, but not nucleotide sequences, were matched to correct batch-related cross-sample contamination. TCRdb itself trimmed the public reads at Q25 with fastp, ran MiXCR and retained productive beta chains. Under each unique CDR3 protein, matching rows form one entry showing the most common genes and DNA. The V and J calls here are based on TCRdb, not the publication. The sample has hundreds of thousands of distinct CDR3 sequences on record, approximately 60% of them singletons. Of the sample, about 11% is held by the ten largest clones.

A word on this clonotype: Its antigen target is currently unknown. No qualities accompany the bases; no much larger clone lies one base away.

To demonstrate the VDJtools post-analysis software, TCR beta repertoires were profiled from the peripheral blood of 13 young patients with multiple sclerosis. The multiple sclerosis patients were children and adolescents between roughly 6 and 16 years of age. Unmatched junction bases come to 8, with V trimmed by 6 bases and J by 7 bases. From the cysteine up to the phenylalanine, the CDR3 has a length of 14 residues. The entry retains the CDR3 DNA only, 42 bases that are in frame from base 1. Study-wide findings and limitations: Significantly higher frequencies in patients than in controls were found for roughly 5 TRBV segments, including TRBV5-6, TRBV5-1 and TRBV20-1. The control group was slightly older than the multiple sclerosis patient group. Direct clustering with F measure revealed strong co-clustering of samples prepared in the same batch, which led to a batch-effect correction. Significantly lower normalized Chao1 diversity was found in multiple sclerosis patients than in controls, suggesting substantial peripheral T-cell clonal expansion.

This clonotype was sampled from a girl aged 2-10 years with multiple sclerosis. The sequence links TRBV12-3 or TRBV12-4 to TRBJ1-4; TRBD1 agrees with 7 junctional bases. The sequenced sample consisted of blood. CDR3 sequence: CASSKTGEGEKLFF. DNA sequence: TGTGCCAGCAGCAAAACAGGGGAGGGTGAAAAACTGTTTTTT.